This TCR beta chain comes out of a study of T cell clonality in common variable immunodeficiency. Whole-study results and caveats: Repertoire-complication correlations in CVID were limited by patient heterogeneity. CVID subjects had higher TCRbeta clonality than healthy controls, most marked in about a third. The cause of increased CVID clonality remains unclear without subpopulation sequencing.

This clone showed up many times. Antigen specificity is unknown. The read comes to an end 3 residues before the CDR3 does, leaving the germline J gene to fill in the end. Method: immunoSEQ multiplex PCR; TCRdb's copy keeps in-frame clones and lacks some. The table lists 45,000 to 55,000 clones, with no singletons. Heparinized whole blood, roughly 4.5 to 9 ml, came from each donor. Trimming removed 6 bases from V and 4 bases from J; junction bases left unmatched: 3. This CDR3 region has 15 residues. CDR1 is MRHNA and CDR2 is SNTAGT in the germline V gene. The sample taken for sequencing was peripheral blood mononuclear cells. J is TRBJ2-2 and V is TRBV6-4; 12 nucleotides match TRBD2. The sequence was collected from a person between 18 and 75 years old in good health. The CDR3 here is CASSRTSGTTGELFF. The sequenced part of the CDR3 DNA is TGTGCCAGCAGCCGGACTAGCGGGACCACCGGGGAG.